This T cell receptor beta chain derives from a study of OX40 agonist ivuxolimab in advanced cancers. Across the whole study: Allowance was made for prior anti-PD-1, anti-PD-L1 or anti-CTLA-4 therapy, and roughly 40% had some.

V was pared by 3 bases and J by 2 bases, with 10 bases between. CDR1 and CDR2 (germline): SGDLS, YYNGEE. CDR3 length equals 14 residues. Libraries were prepared by immunoSEQ multiplex PCR; TCRdb keeps only in-frame clonotypes and omits some of them. The profile shows 70,000 or so clones, around 93% of them singletons. The J gene is TRBJ2-3, the V gene TRBV9; the D is unclear. The receptor was isolated from an adult with an advanced solid tumor such as melanoma, head and neck, liver or kidney cancer. Sequences were derived from CD4+ or CD8+ T cells sorted from blood, sampled in a trial of the OX40 agonist ivuxolimab. DNA of the CDR3: TGTGCCAGCAGCGCCCCGCCGTCCACAGATACGCAGTATTTT. Its protein product is CASSAPPSTDTQYF.